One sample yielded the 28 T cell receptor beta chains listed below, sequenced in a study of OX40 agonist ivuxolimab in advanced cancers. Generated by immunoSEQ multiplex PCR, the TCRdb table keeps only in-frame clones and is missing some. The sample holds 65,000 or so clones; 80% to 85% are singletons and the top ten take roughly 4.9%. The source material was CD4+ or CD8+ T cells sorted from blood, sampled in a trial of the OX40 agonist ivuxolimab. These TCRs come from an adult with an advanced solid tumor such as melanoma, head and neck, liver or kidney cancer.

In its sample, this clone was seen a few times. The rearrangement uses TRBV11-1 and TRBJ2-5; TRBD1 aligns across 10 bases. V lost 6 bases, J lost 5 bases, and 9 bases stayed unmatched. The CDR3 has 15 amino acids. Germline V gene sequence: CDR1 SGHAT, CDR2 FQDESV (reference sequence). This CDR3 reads CASRAGTGESETQYF. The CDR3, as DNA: TGTGCCAGCAGAGCCGGGACAGGGGAGTCGGAGACCCAGTACTTC.

The DNA for the CDR3 is TGTGCCAGCAGCGTTGGGCTAGCAGTCGGGGAGCTGTTTTTT. Protein sequence: CASSVGLAVGELFF. The chain has TRBV9 and TRBJ2-2, with D possibly matching TRBD2 (5 bases). Trimming took 2 bases from V and 7 from J, leaving 12 bases between them. Germline CDR1 SGDLS, CDR2 YYNGEE. There are 14 residues in the CDR3.

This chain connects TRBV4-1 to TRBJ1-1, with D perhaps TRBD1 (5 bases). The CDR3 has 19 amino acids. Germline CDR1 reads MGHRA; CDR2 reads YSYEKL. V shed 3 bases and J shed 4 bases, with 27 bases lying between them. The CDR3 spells CASSHNVIGGRELGTEAFF. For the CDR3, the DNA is TGCGCCAGCAGCCATAACGTTATAGGTGGCAGGGAACTGGGCACTGAAGCTTTCTTT.

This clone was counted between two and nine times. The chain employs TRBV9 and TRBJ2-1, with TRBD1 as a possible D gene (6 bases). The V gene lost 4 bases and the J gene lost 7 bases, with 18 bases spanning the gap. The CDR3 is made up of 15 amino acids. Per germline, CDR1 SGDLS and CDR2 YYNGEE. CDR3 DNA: TGTGCCAGCAGCCCCGGGCGCGCGAGGGGGAATGAGCAGTTCTTC. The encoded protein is CASSPGRARGNEQFF.

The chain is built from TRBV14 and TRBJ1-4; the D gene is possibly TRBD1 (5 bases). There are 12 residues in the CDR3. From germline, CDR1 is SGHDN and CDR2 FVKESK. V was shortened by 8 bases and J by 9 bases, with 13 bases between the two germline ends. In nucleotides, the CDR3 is TGTGCCAGCGGATACCGGGACCAAAAACTGTTTTTT. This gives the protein CASGYRDQKLFF.

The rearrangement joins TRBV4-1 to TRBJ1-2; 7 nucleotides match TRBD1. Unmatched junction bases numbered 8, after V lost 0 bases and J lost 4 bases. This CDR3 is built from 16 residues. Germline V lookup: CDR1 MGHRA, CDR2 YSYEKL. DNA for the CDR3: TGCGCCAGCAGCCAAGAGGGACAGATTCGGGGCTATGGCTACACCTTC. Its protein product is CASSQEGQIRGYGYTF.

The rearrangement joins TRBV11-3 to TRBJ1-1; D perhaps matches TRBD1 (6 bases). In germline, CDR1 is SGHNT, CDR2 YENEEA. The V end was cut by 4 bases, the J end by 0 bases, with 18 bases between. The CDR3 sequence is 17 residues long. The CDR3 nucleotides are TGTGCCAGCAGCTCTAGCCCCACAGGGTACATGAACACTGAAGCTTTCTTT. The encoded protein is CASSSSPTGYMNTEAFF. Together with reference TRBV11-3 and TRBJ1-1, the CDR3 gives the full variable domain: EAGVVQSPRYKIIEKKQPVAFWCNPISGHNTLYWYLQNLGQGPELLIRYENEEAVDDSQLPKDRFSAERLKGVDSTLKIQPAELGDSAVYLCASSSSPTGYMNTEAFFGQGTRLTVV.

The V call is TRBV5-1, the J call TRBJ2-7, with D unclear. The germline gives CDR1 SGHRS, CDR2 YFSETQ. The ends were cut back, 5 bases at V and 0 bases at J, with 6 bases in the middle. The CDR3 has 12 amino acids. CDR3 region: CASSWDSYEQYF. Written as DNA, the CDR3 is TGCGCCAGCAGTTGGGACTCCTACGAGCAGTACTTC.

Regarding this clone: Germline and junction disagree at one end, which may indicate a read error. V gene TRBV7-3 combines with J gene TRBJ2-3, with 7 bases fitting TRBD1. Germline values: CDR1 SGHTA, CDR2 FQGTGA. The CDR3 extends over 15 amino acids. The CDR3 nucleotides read TGTGCCAGCAGCCTAACAGGGGTTAGCACAGATACGCAGTATTTT. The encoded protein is CASSLTGVSTDTQYF. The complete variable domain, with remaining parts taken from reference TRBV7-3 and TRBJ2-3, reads GAGVSQTPSNKVTEKGKYVELRCDPISGHTALYWYRQSLGQGPEFLIYFQGTGAADDSGLPNDRFFAVRPEGSVSTLKIQRTERGDSAVYLCASSLTGVSTDTQYFGPGTRLTVL.

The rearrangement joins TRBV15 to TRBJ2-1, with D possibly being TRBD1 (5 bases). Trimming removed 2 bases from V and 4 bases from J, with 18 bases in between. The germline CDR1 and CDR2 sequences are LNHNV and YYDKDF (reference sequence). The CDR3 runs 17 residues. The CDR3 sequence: CATSRRSGHLEYNEQFF. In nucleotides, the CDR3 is TGTGCCACCAGCAGACGTTCCGGACACCTAGAGTACAATGAGCAGTTCTTC.

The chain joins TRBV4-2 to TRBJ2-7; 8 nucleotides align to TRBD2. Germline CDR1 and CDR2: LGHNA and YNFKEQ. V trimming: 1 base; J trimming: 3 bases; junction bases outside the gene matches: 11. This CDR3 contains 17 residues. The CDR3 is CASSQGPTSGSLYEQYF. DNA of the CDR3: TGTGCCAGCAGCCAAGGACCCACCAGCGGGAGTCTCTACGAGCAGTACTTC.

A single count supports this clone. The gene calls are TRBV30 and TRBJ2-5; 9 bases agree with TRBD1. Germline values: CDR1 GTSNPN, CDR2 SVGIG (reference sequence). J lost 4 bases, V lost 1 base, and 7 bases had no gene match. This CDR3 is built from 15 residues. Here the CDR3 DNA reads TGTGCCTGGAGTGCCGGGACAGGGTACGGAGAGACCCAGTACTTC. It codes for CAWSAGTGYGETQYF. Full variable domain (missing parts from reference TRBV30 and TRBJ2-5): SQTIHQWPATLVQPVGSPLSLECTVEGTSNPNLYWYRQAAGRGLQLLFYSVGIGQISSEVPQNLSASRPQDRQFILSSKKLLLSDSGFYLCAWSAGTGYGETQYFGPGTRLLVL.

CDR3 coding DNA: TGTGCCAGCAGCTTATTCCCTGGCGAGCAGTACTTC. Amino acid sequence: CASSLFPGEQYF. The rearrangement uses TRBV11-3 and TRBJ2-7; D uncertain. Germline assignment: CDR1 SGHNT and CDR2 YENEEA. V was trimmed by 2 bases and J by 6 bases, leaving 8 bases between them. The CDR3 runs 12 residues.

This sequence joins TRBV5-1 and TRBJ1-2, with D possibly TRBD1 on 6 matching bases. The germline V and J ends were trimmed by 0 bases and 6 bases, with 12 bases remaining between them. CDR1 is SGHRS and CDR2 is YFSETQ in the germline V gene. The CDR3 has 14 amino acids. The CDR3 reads CASSLVAGDNGYTF. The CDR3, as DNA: TGCGCCAGCAGCTTGGTGGCAGGGGACAATGGCTACACCTTC.

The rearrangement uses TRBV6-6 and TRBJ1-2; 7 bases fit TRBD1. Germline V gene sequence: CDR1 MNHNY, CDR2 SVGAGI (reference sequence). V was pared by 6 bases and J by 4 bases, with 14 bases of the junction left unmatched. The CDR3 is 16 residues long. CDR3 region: CASRRRDSRRGYGYTF. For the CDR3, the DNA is TGTGCCAGCAGACGCAGGGACAGCCGGCGGGGCTATGGCTACACCTTC.

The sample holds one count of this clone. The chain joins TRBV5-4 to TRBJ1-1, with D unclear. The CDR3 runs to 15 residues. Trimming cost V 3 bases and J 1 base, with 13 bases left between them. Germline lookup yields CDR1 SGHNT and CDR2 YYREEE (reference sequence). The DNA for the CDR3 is TGTGCCAGCAGCTCCCCTAAGTTCGGGAACACTGAAGCTTTCTTT. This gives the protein CASSSPKFGNTEAFF. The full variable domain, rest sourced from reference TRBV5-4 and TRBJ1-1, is ETGVTQSPTHLIKTRGQQVTLRCSSQSGHNTVSWYQQALGQGPQFIFQYYREEENGRGNFPPRFSGLQFPNYSSELNVNALELDDSALYLCASSSPKFGNTEAFFGQGTRLTVV.

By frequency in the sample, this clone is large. The CDR3 DNA follows: TGTGCCAGCAGCGGGGCGACAGGGAACGAAAAACTGTTTTTT. Residues: CASSGATGNEKLFF. The genes are TRBV21-1 and TRBJ1-4; TRBD1 is the table's D call, not checked against the DNA. TRBV21-1 corresponds to a pseudogene. The CDR3 loop spans 14 amino acids.

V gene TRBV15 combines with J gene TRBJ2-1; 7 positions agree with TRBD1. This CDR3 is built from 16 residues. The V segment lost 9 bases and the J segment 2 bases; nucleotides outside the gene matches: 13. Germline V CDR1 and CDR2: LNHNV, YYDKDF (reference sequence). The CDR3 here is CATWTDRTGTYNEQFF. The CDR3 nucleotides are TGTGCCACGTGGACCGATCGGACAGGAACCTACAATGAGCAGTTCTTC.

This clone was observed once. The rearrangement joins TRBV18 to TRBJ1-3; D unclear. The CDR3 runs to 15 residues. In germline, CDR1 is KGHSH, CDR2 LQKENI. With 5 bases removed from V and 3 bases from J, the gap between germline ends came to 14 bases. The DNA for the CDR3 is TGTGCCAGCTCATCCACCAACGGGAATGGAAACACCATATATTTT. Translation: CASSSTNGNGNTIYF.

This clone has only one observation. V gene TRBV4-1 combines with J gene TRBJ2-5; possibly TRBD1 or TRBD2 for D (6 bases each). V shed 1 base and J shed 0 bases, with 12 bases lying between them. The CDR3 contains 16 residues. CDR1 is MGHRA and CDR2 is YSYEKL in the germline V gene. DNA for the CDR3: TGCGCCAGCAGCCAAGGGATTAGGGGGGACCAAGAGACCCAGTACTTC. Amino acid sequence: CASSQGIRGDQETQYF.

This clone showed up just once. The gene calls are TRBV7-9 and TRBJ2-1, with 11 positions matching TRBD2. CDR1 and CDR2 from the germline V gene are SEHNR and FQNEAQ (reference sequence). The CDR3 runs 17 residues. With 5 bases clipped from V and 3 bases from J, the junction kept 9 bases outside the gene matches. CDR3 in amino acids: CASSPLGLAGFYNEQFF. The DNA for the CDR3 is TGTGCCAGCAGCCCATTAGGACTAGCGGGTTTCTACAATGAGCAGTTCTTC.

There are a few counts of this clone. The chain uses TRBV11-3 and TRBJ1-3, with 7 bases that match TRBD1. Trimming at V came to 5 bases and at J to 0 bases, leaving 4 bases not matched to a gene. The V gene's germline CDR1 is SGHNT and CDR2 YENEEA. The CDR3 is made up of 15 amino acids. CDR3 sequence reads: CASSHRGSSGNTIYF. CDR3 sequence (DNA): TGTGCCAGCAGCCACAGGGGAAGCTCTGGAAACACCATATATTTT.

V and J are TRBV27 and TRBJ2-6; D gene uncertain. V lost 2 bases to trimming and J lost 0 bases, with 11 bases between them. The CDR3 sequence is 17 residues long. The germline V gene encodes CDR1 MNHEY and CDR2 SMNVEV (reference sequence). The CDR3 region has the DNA TGTGCCAGCAGTTTAGGGCAGTTTATCTCTGGGGCCAACGTCCTGACTTTC. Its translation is CASSLGQFISGANVLTF.

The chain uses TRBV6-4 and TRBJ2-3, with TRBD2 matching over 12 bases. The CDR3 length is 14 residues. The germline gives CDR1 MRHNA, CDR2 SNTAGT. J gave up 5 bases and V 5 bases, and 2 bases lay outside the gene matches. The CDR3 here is CASSSGLAGDTQYF. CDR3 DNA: TGTGCCAGCAGTTCGGGACTAGCGGGAGATACGCAGTATTTT.

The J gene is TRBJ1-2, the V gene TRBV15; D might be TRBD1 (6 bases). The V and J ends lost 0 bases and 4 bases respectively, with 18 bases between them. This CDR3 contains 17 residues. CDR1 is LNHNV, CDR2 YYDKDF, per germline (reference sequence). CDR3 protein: CATSRDRQDPEAYGYTF. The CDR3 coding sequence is TGTGCCACCAGCAGAGATCGACAGGACCCCGAGGCCTATGGCTACACCTTC.

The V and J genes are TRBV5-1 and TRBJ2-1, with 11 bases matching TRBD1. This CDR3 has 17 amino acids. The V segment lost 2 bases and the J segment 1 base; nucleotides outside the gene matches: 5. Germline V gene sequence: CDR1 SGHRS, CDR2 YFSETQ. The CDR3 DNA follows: TGCGCCAGCAGCTTCCTCGGGACAGGGGGGTCCTACAATGAGCAGTTCTTC. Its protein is CASSFLGTGGSYNEQFF.

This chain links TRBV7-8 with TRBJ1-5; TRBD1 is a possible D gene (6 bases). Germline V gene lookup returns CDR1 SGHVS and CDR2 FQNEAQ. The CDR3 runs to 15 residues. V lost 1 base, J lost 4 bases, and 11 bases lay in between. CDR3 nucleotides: TGTGCCAGCAGCTTAGAGACGACAGGAAATCAGCCCCAGCATTTT. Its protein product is CASSLETTGNQPQHF. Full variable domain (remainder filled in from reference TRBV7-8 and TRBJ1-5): GAGVSQSPRYKVAKRGQDVALRCDPISGHVSLFWYQQALGQGPEFLTYFQNEAQLDKSGLPSDRFFAERPEGSVSTLKIQRTQQEDSAVYLCASSLETTGNQPQHFGDGTRLSIL.

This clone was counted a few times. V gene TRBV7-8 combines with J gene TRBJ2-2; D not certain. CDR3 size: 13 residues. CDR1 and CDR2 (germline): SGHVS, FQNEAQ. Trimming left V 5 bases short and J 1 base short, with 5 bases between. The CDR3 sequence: CASSTVNTGELFF. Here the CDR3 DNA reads TGTGCCAGCAGCACCGTGAACACCGGGGAGCTGTTTTTT.